This T cell receptor (beta chain) appears in the sequencing data of a study of blood T cell repertoires in COVID-19. Cohorts were determined from participant-reported clinical history. Data came from immunoSEQ multiplex PCR; TCRdb stores just in-frame clones and leaves some out. The sample gives about 220,000 clones, 70% to 85% of which show up once; approximately 1.3% is in the top ten. Germline V gene lookup returns CDR1 KGHSH and CDR2 LQKENI. V was clipped by 4 bases and J by 0 bases, with 13 bases between them. The length of the CDR3 is 15 residues. V is TRBV18 and J is TRBJ2-7; TRBD2 is a possible D gene (5 bases). The receptor comes from a woman aged 40 to 55 with acute COVID-19. Sample: PBMCs or T cells enriched from blood (not recorded which). The CDR3 is CASSRGAKSSYEQYF. The CDR3 DNA sequence: TGTGCCAGCTCACGGGGAGCGAAGAGCTCCTACGAGCAGTACTTC. Using reference TRBV18 and TRBJ2-7 for the parts outside the CDR3, the full variable domain is NAGVMQNPRHLVRRRGQEARLRCSPMKGHSHVYWYRQLPEEGLKFMVYLQKENIIDESGMPKERFSAEFPKEGPSILRIQQVVRGDSAAYFCASSRGAKSSYEQYFGPGTRLTVT.